This T cell receptor (beta chain) derives from a study of blood T cell repertoires in COVID-19. Looking at the study overall: PBMCs, B-cell-depleted T cells, or T cells provided the cDNA or gDNA that made up the material.

The germline gives CDR1 SGHTA, CDR2 FQGNSA. V was pared by 2 bases and J by 3 bases, with 16 bases between. CDR3 size: 16 residues. In terms of age and location, participants ranged from roughly 18 to 89 years and lived in approximately 26 US areas. Each recovered donor of Cohort 3 presented with two negative PCRs, clearance, or symptom resolution. The authors' processing: Reference gene primer amplification in the assay estimated nucleated cell counts. The protocol was immunoSEQ multiplex PCR, while the TCRdb copy is restricted to in-frame clones and leaves out a portion. For V, J and clone size, that table is used; D and trimming come from the DNA. The table lists approximately 150,000 clones, roughly 84% of them singletons.

This sequence was found in a man aged 55 to 70 who had recovered from COVID-19. This chain uses TRBV7-2 with TRBJ1-2; D gene unclear. The sequencing sample was made of PBMCs or T cells enriched from blood (not recorded which). This CDR3 reads CASSLTPPGRDYGYTF. CDR3 DNA: TGTGCCAGCAGCTTAACTCCTCCGGGGAGGGACTATGGCTACACCTTC.